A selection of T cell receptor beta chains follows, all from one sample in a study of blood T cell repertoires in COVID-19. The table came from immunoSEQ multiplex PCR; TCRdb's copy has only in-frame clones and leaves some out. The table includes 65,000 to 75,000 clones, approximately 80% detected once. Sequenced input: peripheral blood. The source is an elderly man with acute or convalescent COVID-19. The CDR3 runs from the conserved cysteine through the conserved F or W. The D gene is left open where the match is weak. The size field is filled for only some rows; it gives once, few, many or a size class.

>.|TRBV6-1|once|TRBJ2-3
CASSDGDTQYF
TGTGCCAGCAGTGACGGGGATACGCAGTATTTT
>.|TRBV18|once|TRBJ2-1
CASSPQRDSGGSNEQFF
TGTGCCAGCTCACCTCAGAGGGACTCCGGAGGGAGCAATGAGCAGTTCTTC
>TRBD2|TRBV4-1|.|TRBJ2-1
CASSQESLAVSYNEQFF
TGCGCCAGCAGCCAAGAGTCTCTAGCGGTCTCCTACAATGAGCAGTTCTTC
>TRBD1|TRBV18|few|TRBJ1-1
CASSPGQGAVKNTEAFF
TGTGCCAGCTCACCCGGACAGGGGGCGGTAAAAAACACTGAAGCTTTCTTT
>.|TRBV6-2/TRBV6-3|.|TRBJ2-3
CASSYPGEPDSTQYF
TGTGCCAGCAGTTACCCGGGGGAACCCGACTCTACGCAGTATTTT
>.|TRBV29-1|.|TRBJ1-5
CSAQVSNQPQHF
TGCAGCGCACAGGTCAGCAATCAGCCCCAGCATTTT
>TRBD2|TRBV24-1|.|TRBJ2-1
CATSDSGTSTHNEQFF
TGTGCCACCAGTGATAGTGGGACTAGCACACACAATGAGCAGTTCTTC
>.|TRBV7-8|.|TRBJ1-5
CASSLVSGRGNQPQHF
TGTGCCAGCAGCTTAGTATCCGGGAGGGGAAATCAGCCCCAGCATTTT
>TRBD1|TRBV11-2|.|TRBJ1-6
CASSFTTGGLSPLHF
TGTGCCAGCAGCTTTACGACAGGGGGATTGTCACCCCTCCACTTT
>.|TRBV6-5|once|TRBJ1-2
CASYRVPHYGYTF
TGTGCCAGCTATCGGGTTCCGCACTATGGCTACACCTTC
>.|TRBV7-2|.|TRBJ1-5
CASSFHGNQPQHF
TGTGCCAGCAGCTTTCATGGCAATCAGCCCCAGCATTTT
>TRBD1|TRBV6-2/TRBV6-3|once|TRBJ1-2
CASSKQGAYGYTF
TGTGCCAGCAGTAAACAGGGGGCCTATGGCTACACCTTC
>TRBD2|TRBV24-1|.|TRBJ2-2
CATSDPLVGMAGDTGELFF
TGTGCCACCAGTGATCCCCTTGTTGGGATGGCGGGGGACACCGGGGAGCTGTTTTTT
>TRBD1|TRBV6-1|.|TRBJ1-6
CASSGPGQSSYNSPLHF
TGTGCCAGCAGTGGACCGGGACAGAGCTCCTATAATTCACCCCTCCACTTT
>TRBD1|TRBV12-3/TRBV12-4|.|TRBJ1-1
CASTLLTGSMAFF
TGTGCCAGCACCCTACTGACAGGGTCGATGGCTTTCTTT
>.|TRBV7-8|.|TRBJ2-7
CASSLGLASYEQYF
TGTGCCAGCAGCTTAGGTTTAGCCTCCTACGAGCAGTACTTC
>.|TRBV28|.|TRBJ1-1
CASRSRVTEAFF
TGTGCCAGCAGAAGTCGGGTCACTGAAGCTTTCTTT
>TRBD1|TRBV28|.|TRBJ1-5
CASSWDRVPRHF
TGTGCCAGCAGTTGGGACAGGGTACCCAGGCATTTT
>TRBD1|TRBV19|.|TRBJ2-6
CASTRPGTAYSGANVLTF
TGTGCCAGTACCCGCCCCGGGACAGCGTACTCTGGGGCCAACGTCCTGACTTTC
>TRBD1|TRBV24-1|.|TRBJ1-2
CATSETTGNYGYTF
TGTGCCACCAGTGAAACGACAGGGAACTATGGCTACACCTTC
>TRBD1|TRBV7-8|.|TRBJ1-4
CASFPQGARSNEKLFF
TGTGCCAGCTTTCCTCAGGGGGCGCGGTCTAATGAAAAACTGTTTTTT
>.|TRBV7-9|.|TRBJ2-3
CASSLYVLGTTDTQYF
TGTGCCAGCAGCTTATATGTCTTGGGCACCACAGATACGCAGTATTTT
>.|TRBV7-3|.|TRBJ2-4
CASSLDSDNIQYF
TGTGCCAGCAGCTTAGACAGTGATAACATTCAGTACTTC
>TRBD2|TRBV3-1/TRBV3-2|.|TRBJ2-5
CASSRAGEETQYF
TGTGCCAGCAGCCGGGCGGGGGAAGAGACCCAGTACTTC
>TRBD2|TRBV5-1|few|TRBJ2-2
CASSLESTSGGKDTGELFF
TGCGCCAGCAGCTTGGAAAGTACTAGCGGGGGGAAGGACACCGGGGAGCTGTTTTTT
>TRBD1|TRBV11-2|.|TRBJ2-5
CASRGQQETQYF
TGTGCCAGCAGGGGACAGCAAGAGACCCAGTACTTC
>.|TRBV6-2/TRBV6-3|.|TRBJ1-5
CASSYSGGGRNQPQHF
TGTGCCAGCAGTTACTCGGGGGGAGGGCGCAATCAGCCCCAGCATTTT
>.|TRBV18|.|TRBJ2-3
CASSPPGTFGDTQYF
TGTGCCAGCTCACCACCGGGCACCTTCGGAGATACGCAGTATTTT
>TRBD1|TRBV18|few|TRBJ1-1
CASSPPGTGDPNTEAFF
TGTGCCAGCTCACCCCCAGGGACAGGGGATCCGAACACTGAAGCTTTCTTT
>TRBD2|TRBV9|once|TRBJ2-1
CASSAVAGGPIYEQFF
TGTGCCAGCAGCGCCGTAGCGGGAGGGCCTATCTATGAGCAGTTCTTC
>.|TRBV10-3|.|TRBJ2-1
CAIDQGLHNEQFF
TGTGCCATTGATCAGGGGCTGCACAATGAGCAGTTCTTC
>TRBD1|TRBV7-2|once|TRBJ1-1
CASSSTAGTGTTEAFF
TGTGCCAGCAGCTCTACCGCTGGGACAGGGACCACTGAAGCTTTCTTT
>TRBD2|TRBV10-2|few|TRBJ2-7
CASMLTSGRNEQYF
TGCGCCAGCATGTTGACTAGCGGGAGAAACGAGCAGTACTTC
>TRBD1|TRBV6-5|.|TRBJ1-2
CAIRSGQRSYGYTF
TGTGCCATAAGATCGGGACAGAGAAGCTATGGCTACACCTTC
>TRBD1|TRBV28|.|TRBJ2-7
CASSPEQGARAYEQYF
TGTGCCAGCAGTCCCGAACAGGGGGCAAGGGCCTACGAGCAGTACTTC
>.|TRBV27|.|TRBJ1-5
CASSLLVGTQPQHF
TGTGCCAGCAGTTTACTCGTGGGCACTCAGCCCCAGCATTTT
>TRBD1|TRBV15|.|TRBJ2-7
CATSREGTGENEQYF
TGTGCCACCAGCAGAGAGGGGACAGGGGAGAACGAGCAGTACTTC
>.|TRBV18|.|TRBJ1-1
CASSPTATVTEAFF
TGTGCCAGCTCACCGACAGCGACAGTCACTGAAGCTTTCTTT
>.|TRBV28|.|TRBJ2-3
CASSLIDRRYTDTQYF
TGTGCCAGCAGTTTAATTGACAGGCGATACACAGATACGCAGTATTTT
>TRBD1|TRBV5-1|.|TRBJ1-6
CASSLGQGNSPLHF
TGCGCCAGCAGCCTGGGACAGGGTAATTCACCCCTCCACTTT
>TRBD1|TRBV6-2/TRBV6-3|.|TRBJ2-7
CASSHPGQGLNEQYF
TGTGCCAGCAGCCATCCGGGACAGGGGTTGAACGAGCAGTACTTC
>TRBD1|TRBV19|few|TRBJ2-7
CASSNPGTGNYEQYF
TGTGCCAGTAGTAACCCTGGGACAGGGAACTACGAGCAGTACTTC
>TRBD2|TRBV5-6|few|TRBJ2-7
CASSFGTSGRASSYEQYF
TGTGCCAGCAGCTTCGGGACTAGCGGGAGGGCAAGCTCCTACGAGCAGTACTTC
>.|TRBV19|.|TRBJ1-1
CASSISSGATTEAFF
TGTGCCAGTAGTATCTCGTCAGGGGCTACCACTGAAGCTTTCTTT
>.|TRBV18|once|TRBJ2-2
CASSRPGTGELFF
TGTGCCAGCTCACGGCCGGGCACCGGGGAGCTGTTTTTT
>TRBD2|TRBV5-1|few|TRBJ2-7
CASSLGLAVYEQYF
TGCGCCAGCAGCTTGGGTCTAGCGGTCTACGAGCAGTACTTC
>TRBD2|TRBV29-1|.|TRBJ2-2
CSVNSGSSPGELFF
TGCAGCGTAAATAGCGGGAGCTCCCCCGGGGAGCTGTTTTTT
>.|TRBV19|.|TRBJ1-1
CASSISLVTEAFF
TGTGCCAGTAGTATAAGCCTTGTCACTGAAGCTTTCTTT
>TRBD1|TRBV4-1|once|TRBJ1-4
CASSHRTGGTNEKLFF
TGCGCCAGCAGCCACCGGACAGGGGGAACTAATGAAAAACTGTTTTTT
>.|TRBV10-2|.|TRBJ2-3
CASSESRETDTQYF
TGCGCCAGCAGTGAGTCGAGAGAAACAGATACGCAGTATTTT
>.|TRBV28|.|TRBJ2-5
CASSFTSRAQYF
TGTGCCAGCAGTTTCACGTCGAGGGCCCAGTACTTC
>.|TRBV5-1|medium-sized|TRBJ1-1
CASSQQQNTEAFF
TGCGCCAGCAGCCAACAGCAGAACACTGAAGCTTTCTTT